Presented here are 15 T cell receptor beta chains from one specimen sequenced in a study of early T cells in non-severe SARS-CoV-2 infection. From the 5' RACE reads, TCRdb called clonotypes with MiXCR, one entry per CDR3 protein. The sample has nearly 110,000 distinct CDR3 sequences, 8.5% to 14% seen once. Source material: whole blood. The receptors come from an adult who was a healthcare worker with PCR-confirmed SARS-CoV-2 infection or an uninfected control (not recorded which).

The genes are TRBV20-1 and TRBJ1-1, with D tentatively TRBD1 (6 bases). From germline, CDR1 is DFQATT and CDR2 SNEGSKA (reference sequence). This CDR3 has 15 amino acids. The ends were cut back, 0 bases at V and 2 bases at J, with 13 bases in the middle. CDR3 loop: CSAREGDRTNTEAFF. The DNA of the CDR3 is TGCAGTGCTAGAGAGGGTGACAGGACCAACACTGAAGCTTTCTTT.

There are many counts of this clonotype. This chain uses TRBV6-5 with TRBJ2-3; D could derive from TRBD1 or TRBD2 (5 bases each). V was clipped by 1 base and J by 4 bases, with 15 bases between them. Germline V lookup: CDR1 MNHEY, CDR2 SVGAGI. The CDR3 runs 16 residues. The CDR3 is CASSYWQGAGADTQYF. The CDR3 nucleotides are TGTGCCAGCAGTTACTGGCAGGGCGCGGGCGCAGATACGCAGTATTTT.

In its sample, this clonotype was seen many times. V and J are TRBV13 and TRBJ1-1; D possibly corresponds to TRBD1 (5 bases). The CDR3 loop spans 14 amino acids. The germline V and J ends were trimmed by 6 bases and 0 bases, with 11 bases remaining between them. Germline V lookup: CDR1 PRHDT, CDR2 FYEKMQ (reference sequence). The CDR3 region is CASRLDNMNTEAFF. The CDR3 nucleotides read TGTGCCAGCAGATTGGACAACATGAACACTGAAGCTTTCTTT. The variable domain in full, with the rest retrieved from reference TRBV13 and TRBJ1-1, is AAGVIQSPRHLIKEKRETATLKCYPIPRHDTVYWYQQGPGQDPQFLISFYEKMQSDKGSIPDRFSAQQFSDYHSELNMSSLELGDSALYFCASRLDNMNTEAFFGQGTRLTVV.

This clonotype was counted ten times or more. J is TRBJ2-1 and V is TRBV11-2, with 7 bases aligning to TRBD2. Germline V gene lookup returns CDR1 SGHAT and CDR2 FQNNGV. Trimming took 4 bases from V and 6 from J; bases not matched to a gene: 9. The CDR3 is made up of 15 amino acids. This CDR3 is CASSSHNGGGNEQFF. Here the CDR3 DNA reads TGTGCCAGCAGCTCGCACAACGGCGGGGGCAATGAGCAGTTCTTC.

A few counts support this clonotype. The genes are TRBV5-6 and TRBJ2-6; D remains ambiguous. CDR1 is SGHDT, CDR2 YYEEEE, per germline. This CDR3 is 14 amino acids long. Trimming left V 4 bases short and J 3 bases short, with 8 bases between. The CDR3 reads CASSLTFGANVLTF. CDR3 DNA: TGTGCCAGCAGCCTGACTTTTGGGGCCAACGTCCTGACTTTC.

In its sample, this clonotype was seen many times. This sequence joins TRBV27 and TRBJ1-6; D is unclear. With 6 bases removed from V and 10 bases from J, the gap between germline ends came to 13 bases. The V gene's germline CDR1 is MNHEY and CDR2 SMNVEV (reference sequence). The CDR3 sequence is 13 residues long. CDR3 sequence: CASRGSGRSPLHF. In DNA, the CDR3 is TGTGCCAGCAGGGGGTCCGGGCGGTCACCCCTCCACTTT.

The genes are TRBV25-1 and TRBJ2-7; 15 nucleotides agree with TRBD2. The germline V gene has CDR1 MGHDK and CDR2 SYGVNS. The CDR3 is 14 amino acids. V was pared by 6 bases and J by 5 bases, with 2 bases of the junction left unmatched. CDR3 nucleotides: TGTGCCAGCAGCGGACTAGCGGGAGGGGACGAGCAGTACTTC. This gives the protein CASSGLAGGDEQYF.

This clonotype was seen at least ten times. The V gene is TRBV7-2, the J gene TRBJ2-3, with no clear D. Germline CDR1 SGHTA, CDR2 FQGNSA. The V gene lost 1 base and the J gene lost 2 bases, with 1 base spanning the gap. The CDR3 has 12 residues. The CDR3 spells CASSLDTDTQYF. The DNA of the CDR3 is TGTGCCAGCAGCTTAGACACAGATACGCAGTATTTT.

CDR3 loop: CASSLLGVTETQYF. The DNA of the CDR3 is TGTGCCAGCAGTTTATTGGGAGTCACGGAGACCCAGTACTTC. The V call is TRBV27, the J call TRBJ2-5, with a possible D match to TRBD2 (5 bases). Germline values: CDR1 MNHEY, CDR2 SMNVEV (reference sequence). Trimming took 1 base from V and 5 from J, leaving 11 bases between them. CDR3 length equals 14 residues.

J is TRBJ2-5 and V is TRBV27; D call uncertain. The germline V and J ends were trimmed by 7 bases and 2 bases, with 11 bases remaining between them. Germline values: CDR1 MNHEY, CDR2 SMNVEV (reference sequence). This CDR3 is built from 13 residues. CDR3 region: CASKEPPQETQYF. The CDR3 nucleotides are TGTGCCAGCAAGGAACCTCCTCAAGAGACCCAGTACTTC.

The chain has TRBV6-6 and TRBJ2-7; D possibly uses TRBD1 or TRBD2 (6 bases each). V gave up 7 bases and J gave up 3 bases, with 19 bases separating them. The CDR3 totals 15 residues. The germline V gene has CDR1 MNHNY and CDR2 SVGAGI (reference sequence). CDR3 coding DNA: TGTGCCAGCACCACGGGGCAGGGGAGGTTCTACGAGCAGTACTTC. It encodes CASTTGQGRFYEQYF.

This clonotype was seen once. The chain has TRBV28 and TRBJ2-1; D possibly corresponds to TRBD2 (5 bases). CDR1 is MDHEN, CDR2 SYDVKM, per germline. The CDR3 runs to 14 residues. The germline V and J ends were trimmed by 7 bases and 7 bases, with 17 bases remaining between them. CDR3 bases: TGTGCCAGCACCGCCTGGGGTGAGGGAAATGAGCAGTTCTTC. Amino acid sequence: CASTAWGEGNEQFF.

The CDR3 nucleotides are TGCAGTGCTTGGGGGGTCACTGAAGCTTTCTTT. Translation gives CSAWGVTEAFF. The chain links TRBV20-1 to TRBJ1-1, with D perhaps matching TRBD1 (5 bases). Trimming took off 5 bases at V and 4 bases at J, with 8 bases between the two ends. CDR3 length: 11 residues. Germline CDR1 and CDR2: DFQATT and SNEGSKA (reference sequence).

This clonotype was counted many times. This sequence joins TRBV12-3 or TRBV12-4 and TRBJ1-3, with no clear D. Trimming removed 4 bases from V and 0 bases from J, with 10 bases in between. This CDR3 comprises 15 residues. The CDR3, as DNA: TGTGCCAGCAGTTCCGGACCCCACTCTGGAAACACCATATATTTT. Residues: CASSSGPHSGNTIYF.

Comment on this clonotype: This may come from a read error, since a much larger clone is one base off. The gene calls are TRBV20-1 and TRBJ1-3; D may be TRBD1 (6 bases). The CDR3 runs to 13 residues. Germline loops: CDR1 DFQATT, CDR2 SNEGSKA (reference sequence). The CDR3 coding sequence is TGCAGTGCTCCCCGACAGGCGGCCGACACCATACATTTT. Protein sequence: CSAPRQAADTIHF.